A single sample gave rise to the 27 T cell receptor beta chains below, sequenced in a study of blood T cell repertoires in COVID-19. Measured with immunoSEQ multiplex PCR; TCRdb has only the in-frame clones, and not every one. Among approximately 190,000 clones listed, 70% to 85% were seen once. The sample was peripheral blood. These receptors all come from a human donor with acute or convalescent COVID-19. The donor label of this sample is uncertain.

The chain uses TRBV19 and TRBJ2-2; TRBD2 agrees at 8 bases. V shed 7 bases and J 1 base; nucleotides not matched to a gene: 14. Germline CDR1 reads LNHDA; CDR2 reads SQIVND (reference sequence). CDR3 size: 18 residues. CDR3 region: CASTSVYGGAVNTGELFF. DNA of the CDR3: TGTGCCAGTACCAGCGTTTACGGGGGGGCCGTGAACACCGGGGAGCTGTTTTTT.

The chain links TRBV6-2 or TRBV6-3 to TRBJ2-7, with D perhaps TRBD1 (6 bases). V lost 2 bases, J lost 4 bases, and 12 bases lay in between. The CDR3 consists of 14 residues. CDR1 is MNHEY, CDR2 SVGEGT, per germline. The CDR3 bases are TGTGCCAGCAGTTACGGCAGGGGCGCATACGAGCAGTACTTC. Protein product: CASSYGRGAYEQYF.

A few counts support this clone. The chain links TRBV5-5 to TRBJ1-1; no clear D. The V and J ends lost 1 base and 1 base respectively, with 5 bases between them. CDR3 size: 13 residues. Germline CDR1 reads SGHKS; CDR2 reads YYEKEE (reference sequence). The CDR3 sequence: CASSLTANTEAFF. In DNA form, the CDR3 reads TGTGCCAGCAGCTTGACAGCGAACACTGAAGCTTTCTTT.

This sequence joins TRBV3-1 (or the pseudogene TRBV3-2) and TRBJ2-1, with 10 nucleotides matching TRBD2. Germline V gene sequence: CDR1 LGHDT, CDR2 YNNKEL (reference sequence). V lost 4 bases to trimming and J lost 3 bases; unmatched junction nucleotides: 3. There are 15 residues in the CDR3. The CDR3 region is CASSPGLAYYNEQFF. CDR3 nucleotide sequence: TGTGCCAGCAGCCCGGGACTAGCGTACTACAATGAGCAGTTCTTC.

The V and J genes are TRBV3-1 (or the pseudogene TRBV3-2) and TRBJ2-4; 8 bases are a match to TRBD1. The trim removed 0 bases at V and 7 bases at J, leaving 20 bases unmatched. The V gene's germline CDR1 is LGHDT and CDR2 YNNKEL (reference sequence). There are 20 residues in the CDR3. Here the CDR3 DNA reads TGTGCCAGCAGCCAAGATCGGTCAGGGTTCCCTTTCACAGGGGGGAACATTCAGTACTTC. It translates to CASSQDRSGFPFTGGNIQYF.

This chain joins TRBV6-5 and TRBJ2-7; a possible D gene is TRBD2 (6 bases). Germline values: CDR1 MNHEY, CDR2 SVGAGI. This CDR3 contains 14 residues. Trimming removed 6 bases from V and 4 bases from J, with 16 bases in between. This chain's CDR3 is CASRDGGSAYEQYF. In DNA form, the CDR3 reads TGTGCCAGCAGAGACGGGGGTTCGGCTTACGAGCAGTACTTC.

CDR3 in amino acids: CASSSQGRNEKLFF. For the CDR3, the DNA is TGTGCCAGCAGCTCACAGGGAAGAAATGAAAAACTGTTTTTT. The chain joins TRBV7-2 to TRBJ1-4, with a weak D call TRBD1 (6 bases). CDR3 length: 14 residues. From germline, CDR1 is SGHTA and CDR2 FQGNSA. The ends were cut back, 4 bases at V and 5 bases at J, with 11 bases in the middle.

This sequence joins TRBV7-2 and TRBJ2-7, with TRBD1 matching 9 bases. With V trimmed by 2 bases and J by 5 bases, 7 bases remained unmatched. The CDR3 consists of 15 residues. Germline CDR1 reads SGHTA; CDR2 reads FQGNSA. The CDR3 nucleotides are TGTGCCAGCAGCTTAAGTCGGACAGGGGTCGACGAGCAGTACTTC. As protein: CASSLSRTGVDEQYF.

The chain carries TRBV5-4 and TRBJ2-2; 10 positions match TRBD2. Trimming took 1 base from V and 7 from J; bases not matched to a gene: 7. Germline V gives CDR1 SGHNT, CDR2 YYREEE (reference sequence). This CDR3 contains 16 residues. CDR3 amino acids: CASSLQRLAGNGELFF. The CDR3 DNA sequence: TGTGCCAGCAGCTTGCAACGACTAGCGGGTAACGGGGAGCTGTTTTTT.

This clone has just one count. The DNA for the CDR3 is TGTGCCAGCAGCGTTACAGGGGCGAGTCACCAAGAGACCCAGTACTTC. Encoded protein: CASSVTGASHQETQYF. V gene TRBV5-6 combines with J gene TRBJ2-5; 7 nucleotides align to TRBD1. The CDR3 spans 16 residues. The J segment lost 0 bases and the V segment lost 4 bases, leaving 9 bases of the junction unmatched. Per the germline V gene, CDR1 is SGHDT and CDR2 is YYEEEE.

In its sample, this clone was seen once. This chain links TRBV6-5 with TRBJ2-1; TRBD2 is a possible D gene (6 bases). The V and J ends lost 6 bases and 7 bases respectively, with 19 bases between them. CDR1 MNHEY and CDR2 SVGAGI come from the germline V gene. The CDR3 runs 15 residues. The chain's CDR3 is CASSMDYLGGNEQFF. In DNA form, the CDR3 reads TGTGCCAGCAGCATGGACTACCTGGGAGGAAATGAGCAGTTCTTC.

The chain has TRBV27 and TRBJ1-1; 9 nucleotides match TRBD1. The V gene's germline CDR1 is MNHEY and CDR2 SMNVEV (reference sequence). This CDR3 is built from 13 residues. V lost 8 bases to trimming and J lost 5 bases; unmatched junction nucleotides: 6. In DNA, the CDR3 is TGTGCCAGCCAGGGACAGGGATGGACTGAAGCTTTCTTT. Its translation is CASQGQGWTEAFF.

The CDR3 loop is CASSSFAGELFF. In DNA, the CDR3 is TGTGCCAGCAGCTCCTTCGCCGGGGAGCTGTTTTTT. The chain recombines TRBV7-9 with TRBJ2-2, with D unresolved. Trimming took 4 bases from V and 6 from J, leaving 6 bases between them. The CDR3 has 12 residues. Germline V gene sequence: CDR1 SEHNR, CDR2 FQNEAQ (reference sequence).

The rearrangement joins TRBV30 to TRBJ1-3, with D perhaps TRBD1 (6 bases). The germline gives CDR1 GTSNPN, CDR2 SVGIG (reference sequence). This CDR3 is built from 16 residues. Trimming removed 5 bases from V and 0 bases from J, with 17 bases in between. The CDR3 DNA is TGTGCCTGGGGCCCTCCGGGACAAAACTCTGGAAACACCATATATTTT. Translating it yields CAWGPPGQNSGNTIYF.

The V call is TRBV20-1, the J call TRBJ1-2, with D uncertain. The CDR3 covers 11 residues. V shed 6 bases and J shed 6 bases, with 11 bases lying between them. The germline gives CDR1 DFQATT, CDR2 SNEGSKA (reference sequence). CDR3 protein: CSAVGGDGYTF. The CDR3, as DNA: TGCAGTGCAGTGGGCGGGGATGGCTACACCTTC.

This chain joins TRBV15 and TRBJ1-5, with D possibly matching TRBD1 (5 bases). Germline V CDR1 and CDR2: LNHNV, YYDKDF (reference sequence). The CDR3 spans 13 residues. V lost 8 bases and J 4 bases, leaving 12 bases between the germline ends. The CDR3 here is CATDGGSNQPQHF. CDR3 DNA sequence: TGTGCCACCGACGGGGGTTCAAATCAGCCCCAGCATTTT.

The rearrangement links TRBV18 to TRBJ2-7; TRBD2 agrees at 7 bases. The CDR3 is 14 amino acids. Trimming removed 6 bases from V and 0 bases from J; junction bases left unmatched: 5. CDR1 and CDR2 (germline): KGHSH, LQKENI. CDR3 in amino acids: CASSLGGSSYEQYF. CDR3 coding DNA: TGTGCCAGCTCCCTGGGGGGGTCCTCCTACGAGCAGTACTTC.

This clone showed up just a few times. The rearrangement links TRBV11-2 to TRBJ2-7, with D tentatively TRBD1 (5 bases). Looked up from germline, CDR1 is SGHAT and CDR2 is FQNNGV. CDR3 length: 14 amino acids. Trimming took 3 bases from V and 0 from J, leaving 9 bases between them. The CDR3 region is CASSFERGSYEQYF. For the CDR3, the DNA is TGTGCCAGCAGCTTCGAAAGGGGCTCCTACGAGCAGTACTTC.

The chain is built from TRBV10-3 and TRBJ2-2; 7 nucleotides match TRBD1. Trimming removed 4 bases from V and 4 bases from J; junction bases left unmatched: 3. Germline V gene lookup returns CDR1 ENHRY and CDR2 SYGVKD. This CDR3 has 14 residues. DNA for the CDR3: TGTGCCATCAGTGGACAGGGCGGCACCGGGGAGCTGTTTTTT. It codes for CAISGQGGTGELFF.

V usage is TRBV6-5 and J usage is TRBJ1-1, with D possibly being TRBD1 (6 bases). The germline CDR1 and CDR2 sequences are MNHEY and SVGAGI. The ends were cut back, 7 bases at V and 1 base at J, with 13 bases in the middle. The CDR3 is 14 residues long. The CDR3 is CASTIGGANTEAFF. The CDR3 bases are TGTGCCAGCACAATAGGGGGAGCGAACACTGAAGCTTTCTTT.

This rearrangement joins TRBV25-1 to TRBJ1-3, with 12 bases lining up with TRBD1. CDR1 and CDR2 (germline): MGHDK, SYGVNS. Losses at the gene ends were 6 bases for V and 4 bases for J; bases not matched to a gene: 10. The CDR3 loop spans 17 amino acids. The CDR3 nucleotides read TGTGCCAGCAGCGGATCCCGGGACAGGGGGCGAGGAAACACCATATATTTT. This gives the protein CASSGSRDRGRGNTIYF.

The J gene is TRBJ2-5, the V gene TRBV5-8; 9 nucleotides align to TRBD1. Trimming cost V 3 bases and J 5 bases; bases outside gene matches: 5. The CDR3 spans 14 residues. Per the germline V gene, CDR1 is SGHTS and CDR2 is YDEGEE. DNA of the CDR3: TGTGCCAGCAGCTGGGACAGGGAACCGGAGACCCAGTACTTC. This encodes CASSWDREPETQYF.

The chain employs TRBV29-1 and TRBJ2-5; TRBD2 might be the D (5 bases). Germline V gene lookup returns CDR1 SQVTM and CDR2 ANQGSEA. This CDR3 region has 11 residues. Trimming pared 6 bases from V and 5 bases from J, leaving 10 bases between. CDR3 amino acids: CSVSGEETQYF. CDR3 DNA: TGCAGCGTCTCTGGGGAGGAGACCCAGTACTTC. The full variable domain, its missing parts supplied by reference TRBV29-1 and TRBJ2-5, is SAVISQKPSRDICQRGTSLTIQCQVDSQVTMMFWYRQQPGQSLTLIATANQGSEATYESGFVIDKFPISRPNLTFSTLTVSNMSPEDSSIYLCSVSGEETQYFGPGTRLLVL.

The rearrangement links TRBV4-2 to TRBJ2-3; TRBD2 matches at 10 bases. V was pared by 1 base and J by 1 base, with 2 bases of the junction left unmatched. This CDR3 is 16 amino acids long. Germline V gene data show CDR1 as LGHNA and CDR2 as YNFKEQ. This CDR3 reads CASSQGLAGGTDTQYF. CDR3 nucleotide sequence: TGTGCCAGCAGCCAAGGCCTAGCGGGAGGCACAGATACGCAGTATTTT.

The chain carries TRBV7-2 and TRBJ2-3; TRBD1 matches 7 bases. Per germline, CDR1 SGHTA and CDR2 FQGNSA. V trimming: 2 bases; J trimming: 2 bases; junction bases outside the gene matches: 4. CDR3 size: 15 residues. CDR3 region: CASSLRQGNTDTQYF. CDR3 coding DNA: TGTGCCAGCAGCTTAAGACAGGGTAACACAGATACGCAGTATTTT.

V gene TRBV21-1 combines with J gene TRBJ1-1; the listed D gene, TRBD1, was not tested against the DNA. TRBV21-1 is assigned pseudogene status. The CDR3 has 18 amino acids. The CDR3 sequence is CASSTRPWGTPINTEAFF. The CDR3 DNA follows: TGTGCCAGCAGCACCAGGCCTTGGGGGACACCGATTAACACTGAAGCTTTCTTT.

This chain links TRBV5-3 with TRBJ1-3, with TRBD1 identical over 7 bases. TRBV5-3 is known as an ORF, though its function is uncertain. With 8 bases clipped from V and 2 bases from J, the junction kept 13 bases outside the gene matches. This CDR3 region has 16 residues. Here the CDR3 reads CASLLDKGTAGNTIYF. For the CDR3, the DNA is TGTGCCAGTTTACTCGATAAAGGGACAGCTGGAAACACCATATATTTT.